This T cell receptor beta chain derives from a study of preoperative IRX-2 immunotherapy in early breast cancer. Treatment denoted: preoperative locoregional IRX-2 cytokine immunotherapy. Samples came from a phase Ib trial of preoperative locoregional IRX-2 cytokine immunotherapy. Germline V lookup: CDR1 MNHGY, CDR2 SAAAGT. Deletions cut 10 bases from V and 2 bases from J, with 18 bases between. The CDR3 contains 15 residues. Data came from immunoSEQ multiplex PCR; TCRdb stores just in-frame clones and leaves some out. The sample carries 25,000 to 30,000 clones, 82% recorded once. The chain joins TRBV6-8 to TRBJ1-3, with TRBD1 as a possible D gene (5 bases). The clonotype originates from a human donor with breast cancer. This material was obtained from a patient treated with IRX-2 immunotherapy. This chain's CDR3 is CAIAPTEGPGNTIYF. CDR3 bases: TGTGCCATCGCCCCGACAGAAGGGCCTGGAAACACCATATATTTT.